This T cell receptor beta chain was observed in a study of cytomegalovirus exposure and HLA in healthy donors. Overall study findings and caveats: Some public TCRs appeared in many individuals, while most sequences were rare. Among donors in an Asian-associated ancestry cluster, a later analysis reportedly found fewer N-insertions than the roughly 700-donor mean. Further analysis, carried out later, found HLA-associated TCR beta chains more clonally expanded than equally common other chains.

Primers for the PCR totalled 60 Vbeta and 13 Jbeta. Per the authors' pipeline: Some 11 million of the about 80 million unique TCR beta chains counted in a later analysis were shared. Sequenced by immunoSEQ multiplex PCR; TCRdb stores in-frame clones only, minus some. V and J calls and clone size are those listed in that table; D and trimming were worked out from the DNA. The sample includes about 120,000 clones, under 90% of them seen just once. V trimming: 4 bases; J trimming: 3 bases; junction bases outside the gene matches: 12. The CDR3 consists of 18 residues. Per the germline V gene, CDR1 is SGHRS and CDR2 is YFSETQ. Concerning this clone: Its target is unknown. This sample includes further DNA sequences coding for the same CDR3.

The source of this sequence is a middle-aged woman in good health and CMV-seronegative. The J gene is TRBJ2-7, the V gene TRBV5-1, with 14 positions matching TRBD2. What was sequenced was PBMCs. This CDR3 is CASSTQNKGLAGVYEQYF. The CDR3 DNA reads TGCGCCAGCAGCACGCAAAACAAGGGACTAGCGGGAGTCTACGAGCAGTACTTC.